A single sample gave rise to the 21 T cell receptor beta chains below, sequenced in a study of T cell responses to AZD1222 COVID-19 vaccine. Some clones are missing from TCRdb's copy, which holds only in-frame ones; the method was immunoSEQ multiplex PCR. Altogether about 140,000 clones are present, 92% being singletons, with the ten largest covering roughly 3.7%. The material was peripheral blood, obtained on day 0 of AZD1222 vaccination. These receptors were collected from an adult in good health.

This CDR3 reads CASSDGPGTTQYF. The CDR3 bases are TGTGCCAGCAGTGACGGACCGGGGACTACGCAGTATTTT. The chain employs TRBV6-4 and TRBJ2-3; D tentatively reads TRBD1 or TRBD2 (5 bases each). CDR1 is MRHNA and CDR2 is SNTAGT in the germline V gene. Trimming stripped 2 bases from V and 8 bases from J, with 11 bases between. The CDR3 has 13 residues.

The rearrangement joins TRBV2 to TRBJ1-2; D is unresolved. Germline V gives CDR1 SNHLY, CDR2 FYNNEI. The V end was cut by 7 bases, the J end by 8 bases, with 11 bases between. The CDR3 extends over 11 amino acids. The CDR3: CASMRMGGYTF. The DNA of the CDR3 is TGTGCCAGCATGAGGATGGGGGGCTACACCTTC.

The V gene is TRBV5-3, the J gene TRBJ2-7, with D maybe TRBD1 (6 bases). TRBV5-3 carries the ORF label, with uncertain function. This CDR3 spans 15 amino acids. V lost 4 bases to trimming and J lost 7 bases, with 21 bases between them. The CDR3 loop is CARSPSRDTAWEQYF. CDR3 sequence (DNA): TGTGCCAGAAGCCCTAGTAGGGACACCGCCTGGGAGCAGTACTTC.

CDR3 coding DNA: TGTGCCAGCAGTTATGTCTCACCCCTCCACTTT. It codes for CASSYVSPLHF. The chain employs TRBV6-5 and TRBJ1-6; no clear D gene. Germline values: CDR1 MNHEY, CDR2 SVGAGI. The CDR3 is 11 residues long. V was clipped by 3 bases and J by 10 bases, with 4 bases between them.

This rearrangement joins TRBV6-1 to TRBJ2-7, with D hard to call. Germline V CDR1 and CDR2: MNHNS, SASEGT. The CDR3 consists of 15 residues. Trimming cost V 3 bases and J 3 bases, with 15 bases left between them. CDR3 in amino acids: CASSDRPVADYEQYF. The CDR3 DNA reads TGTGCCAGCAGTGACCGTCCCGTGGCAGACTACGAGCAGTACTTC.

This chain connects TRBV5-1 to TRBJ2-7; D unresolved. The CDR3 runs to 14 residues. The V end was cut by 1 base, the J end by 4 bases, with 12 bases between. CDR1 and CDR2 (germline): SGHRS, YFSETQ. CDR3 in amino acids: CASSLSPAAYEQYF. CDR3 nucleotides: TGCGCCAGCAGCTTGAGCCCAGCCGCGTACGAGCAGTACTTC.

This clone was seen once. The rearrangement uses TRBV5-1 and TRBJ2-3; 7 bases agree with TRBD1. V lost 4 bases and J lost 2; bases outside the gene matches: 4. The CDR3 consists of 14 residues. Germline V gene lookup returns CDR1 SGHRS and CDR2 YFSETQ. The CDR3 bases are TGCGCCAGCAGCCCGACAGGGTTCACAGATACGCAGTATTTT. It is translated as CASSPTGFTDTQYF.

The chain recombines TRBV9 with TRBJ2-7; no definite D call. The germline gives CDR1 SGDLS, CDR2 YYNGEE. V was cut by 0 bases and J by 6 bases, with 13 bases left in between. The CDR3 is 14 amino acids. CDR3 sequence: CASSVAGATFEQYF. As DNA, the CDR3 is TGTGCCAGCAGCGTAGCTGGAGCCACATTCGAGCAGTACTTC.

The rearrangement joins TRBV3-1 (or the pseudogene TRBV3-2) to TRBJ1-6, with D perhaps TRBD1 (6 bases). The germline CDR1 and CDR2 sequences are LGHDT and YNNKEL (reference sequence). The CDR3 length is 14 residues. Trimming took 0 bases from V and 9 from J, leaving 9 bases between them. The CDR3 loop reads CASSQEGRGSPLHF. CDR3 bases: TGTGCCAGCAGCCAAGAGGGCAGGGGTTCACCCCTCCACTTT.

This clone came up once. The rearrangement uses TRBV27 and TRBJ2-5; possibly TRBD1 for D (6 bases). Germline assignment: CDR1 MNHEY and CDR2 SMNVEV (reference sequence). This CDR3 is built from 16 residues. Deletions cut 3 bases from V and 5 bases from J, with 19 bases between. The CDR3 sequence is CASSFKPPGVSETQYF. The CDR3 coding sequence is TGTGCCAGCAGTTTTAAGCCGCCAGGGGTGTCGGAGACCCAGTACTTC.

The chain links TRBV12-3 or TRBV12-4 to TRBJ1-4; no reliable D call. This CDR3 contains 12 residues. V was pared by 3 bases and J by 7 bases, with 6 bases between. In DNA, the CDR3 is TGTGCCAGCAGTTTTGTCCGTGAAAAACTGTTTTTT. Translation: CASSFVREKLFF.

This chain links TRBV3-1 (or the pseudogene TRBV3-2) with TRBJ2-7; D is perhaps TRBD1 (5 bases). Germline CDR1 is LGHDT and CDR2 is YNNKEL (reference sequence). This CDR3 contains 14 residues. Trimming took off 4 bases at V and 0 bases at J, with 10 bases between the two ends. The DNA of the CDR3 is TGTGCCAGCAGCCCTTGGCAGGGCTCCTACGAGCAGTACTTC. Its protein product is CASSPWQGSYEQYF.

The chain joins TRBV3-1 (or the pseudogene TRBV3-2) to TRBJ2-1; TRBD2 aligns across 11 bases. In germline, CDR1 is LGHDT, CDR2 YNNKEL (reference sequence). The CDR3 sequence is 16 residues long. With V trimmed by 1 base and J by 2 bases, 1 base remained unmatched. CDR3 sequence (DNA): TGTGCCAGCAGCCAAGCACTAGCGGGAGCCTACAATGAGCAGTTCTTC. Amino acid sequence: CASSQALAGAYNEQFF.

The sample holds a few counts of this clone. The chain carries TRBV30 and TRBJ2-3; D is unresolved. In germline, CDR1 is GTSNPN, CDR2 SVGIG (reference sequence). The CDR3 covers 12 residues. V dropped 5 bases and J dropped 0 bases, with 6 bases sitting between them. The CDR3 sequence is CAWAYSTDTQYF. The CDR3 DNA is TGTGCCTGGGCCTACAGCACAGATACGCAGTATTTT.

This clone was picked up one time. The chain links TRBV18 to TRBJ1-5; 10 bases are shared with TRBD1. The germline V gene has CDR1 KGHSH and CDR2 LQKENI. J lost 1 base, V lost 3 bases, and 6 bases had no gene match. This CDR3 is 17 amino acids long. The DNA for the CDR3 is TGTGCCAGCTCACCCGGTGCGGGACAGGGGAGCAATCAGCCCCAGCATTTT. Translating gives CASSPGAGQGSNQPQHF.

This clone was recorded a few times. This chain joins TRBV7-9 and TRBJ2-5; 11 bases align to TRBD2. V was clipped by 5 bases and J by 4 bases; unmatched bases: 3. CDR3 length equals 14 residues. CDR1 SEHNR and CDR2 FQNEAQ come from the germline V gene (reference sequence). CDR3 nucleotide sequence: TGTGCCAGCAGCGAGCTAGCGGGAGGAGAGACCCAGTACTTC. This translates into CASSELAGGETQYF.

This sequence joins TRBV11-2 and TRBJ2-3; TRBD1 might be the D (6 bases). The CDR3 contains 13 residues. The V gene lost 2 bases and the J gene lost 9 bases, with 12 bases spanning the gap. CDR1 and CDR2 (germline): SGHAT, FQNNGV. CDR3 amino acids: CASSLLMGTTQYF. CDR3 sequence (DNA): TGTGCCAGCAGCTTACTCATGGGGACAACGCAGTATTTT.

The V call is TRBV3-1 (or the pseudogene TRBV3-2), the J call TRBJ2-7; D ambiguous. V was pared by 4 bases and J by 2 bases, with 9 bases between. The CDR3 sequence is 13 residues long. Per germline, CDR1 LGHDT and CDR2 YNNKEL (reference sequence). CDR3 sequence (DNA): TGTGCCAGCAGCCCCTCGACGGCCTACGAGCAGTACTTC. Amino acids: CASSPSTAYEQYF.

The V call is TRBV19, the J call TRBJ2-7; TRBD2 matches at 10 bases. Germline values: CDR1 LNHDA, CDR2 SQIVND (reference sequence). The CDR3 covers 14 residues. With 4 bases clipped from V and 3 bases from J, the junction kept 3 bases outside the gene matches. The CDR3 bases are TGTGCCAGTAGTACTCGGACTAGCGGCTACGAGCAGTACTTC. As protein: CASSTRTSGYEQYF.

This chain joins TRBV2 and TRBJ2-1; weak D call: TRBD2 (5 bases). The CDR3 is 14 amino acids. Germline values: CDR1 SNHLY, CDR2 FYNNEI. The V end lost 7 bases, the J end lost 12 bases, and 22 bases lay between the germline ends. The CDR3 loop reads CASTGSAEAWGQFF. CDR3 DNA sequence: TGTGCCAGCACGGGATCGGCGGAGGCTTGGGGGCAGTTCTTC.

V is TRBV4-3 and J is TRBJ2-7, with D perhaps given as TRBD1 or TRBD2 (6 bases each). The CDR3 has 13 residues. The germline V gene encodes CDR1 LGHNA and CDR2 YSLEER. V lost 4 bases and J lost 6, with 13 bases in between. CDR3 coding DNA: TGCGCCAGCAGCCTCAAGGGGGGACTCGAGCAGTACTTC. It specifies CASSLKGGLEQYF.